The entry that follows covers one TCR beta chain sequence. The protocol was immunoSEQ multiplex PCR, while the TCRdb copy is restricted to in-frame clones and leaves out a portion. The sample shows roughly 29,000 clones, around 79% of them seen only once. The CDR3 totals 12 residues. The germline V gene encodes CDR1 SNHLY and CDR2 FYNNEI. V lost 5 bases, J lost 4 bases, and 8 bases lay in between. This sample was taken from a study of control samples from healthy donors and cancer patients. The chain is built from TRBV2 and TRBJ1-1; a possible D gene is TRBD1 (5 bases). The sequenced sample was PBMCs. This TCR came from a man between 60 and 75 years old with head and neck cancer. The CDR3 coding sequence is TGTGCCAGCAGTTCAGGGCTCACTGAAGCTTTCTTT. It codes for CASSSGLTEAFF.